These T cell receptor beta chains were read from a single sample in a study of blood T cell repertoires in COVID-19. Clones were read by immunoSEQ multiplex PCR, and TCRdb kept only the in-frame ones, dropping some. The data hold around 170,000 clones, with around 83% observed a single time. The sequenced material came from peripheral blood. These receptors came from a human donor in a cohort sampled during active COVID-19. CDR3s include the opening cysteine and the closing phenylalanine or tryptophan. A D gene is named only where the DNA matches it firmly. Part of the rows lack a size; the others show once, few, many or a class for expanded clones.

TRBV3-1/TRBV3-2	NA	TRBJ1-1	NA	CASSQGPEAFF	TGTGCCAGCAGCCAGGGCCCTGAAGCTTTCTTT
TRBV7-3	TRBD2	TRBJ2-5	NA	CASSLGLAGVAETQYF	TGTGCCAGCAGCTTGGGCCTAGCGGGAGTGGCAGAGACCCAGTACTTC
TRBV12-3/TRBV12-4	NA	TRBJ2-7	NA	CASSLLQAREQYF	TGTGCCAGCAGTTTATTACAGGCGAGGGAGCAGTACTTC
TRBV11-2	TRBD2	TRBJ2-7	NA	CASSWGRGSYEQYF	TGTGCCAGCAGCTGGGGGAGGGGCTCCTACGAGCAGTACTTC
TRBV5-1	NA	TRBJ2-1	NA	CASSFRGDNEQFF	TGCGCCAGCAGCTTCAGGGGAGACAATGAGCAGTTCTTC
TRBV9	TRBD1	TRBJ2-7	once	CASSGGTGGYEQYF	TGTGCCAGCAGCGGAGGGACAGGGGGCTACGAGCAGTACTTC
TRBV7-9	NA	TRBJ2-7	NA	CASSSDSGQEPYEQYF	TGTGCCAGCAGCTCAGATAGCGGACAGGAACCCTACGAGCAGTACTTC
TRBV10-1	NA	TRBJ1-2	NA	CASSEEGDYGYTF	TGCGCCAGCAGTGAGGAAGGAGACTATGGCTACACCTTC
TRBV20-1	TRBD1	TRBJ1-1	NA	CRGQRRAEAFF	TGCAGGGGACAGAGACGCGCTGAAGCTTTCTTT
TRBV5-6	TRBD1	TRBJ1-2	NA	CASSRYDRDGAGYTF	TGTGCCAGCAGCCGATACGACAGGGATGGTGCTGGCTACACCTTC
TRBV18	TRBD1	TRBJ1-1	NA	CASSPPMGQGIGSTEAFF	TGTGCCAGCTCACCACCGATGGGACAGGGAATCGGTAGCACTGAAGCTTTCTTT
TRBV6-2/TRBV6-3	NA	TRBJ1-6	few	CASSPTGKEYNSPLHF	TGTGCCAGCAGCCCTACCGGGAAGGAGTATAATTCACCCCTCCACTTT
TRBV24-1	NA	TRBJ2-1	NA	CATSDGGPNEQFF	TGTGCCACCAGTGATGGAGGTCCGAATGAGCAGTTCTTC
TRBV6-2/TRBV6-3	TRBD1	TRBJ2-5	NA	CASSDGTGGAETQYF	TGTGCCAGCAGTGACGGGACAGGGGGCGCGGAGACCCAGTACTTC
TRBV29-1	TRBD1	TRBJ2-5	NA	CSVAGTGGLETQYF	TGCAGCGTTGCCGGGACAGGGGGCTTGGAGACCCAGTACTTC
TRBV4-3	NA	TRBJ2-1	NA	CASSQGTRIITYNEQFF	TGCGCCAGCAGCCAAGGAACCAGGATCATTACCTACAATGAGCAGTTCTTC
TRBV12-3/TRBV12-4	TRBD1	TRBJ1-2	many	CASSDRGYYGYTF	TGTGCCAGCAGTGACAGGGGTTATTATGGCTACACCTTC
TRBV28	TRBD2	TRBJ2-3	NA	CASGSPGEGTDTQYF	TGTGCCAGCGGATCCCCCGGGGAGGGGACAGATACGCAGTATTTT
TRBV5-1	TRBD1	TRBJ1-4	NA	CASSSGQGAPEKLFF	TGCGCCAGCAGCTCGGGACAGGGGGCGCCTGAAAAACTGTTTTTT
TRBV7-2	TRBD2	TRBJ2-1	NA	CASSLRRRELAGNEQFF	TGTGCCAGCAGCTTAAGGCGCCGGGAACTAGCGGGTAATGAGCAGTTCTTC
TRBV28	NA	TRBJ2-7	NA	CASSFDRGYEQYF	TGTGCCAGCAGTTTTGATCGAGGCTACGAGCAGTACTTC
TRBV7-9	TRBD2	TRBJ2-7	NA	CASSSTSGSNPGEQYF	TGTGCCAGCAGCTCTACTAGCGGGAGTAATCCGGGAGAGCAGTACTTC
TRBV7-2	NA	TRBJ2-1	NA	CASSNSRNNEQFF	TGTGCCAGCAGTAATAGCCGTAACAATGAGCAGTTCTTC
TRBV7-7	TRBD2	TRBJ2-2	NA	CASSSKTLWGGNTGELFF	TGTGCTAGCAGCTCCAAGACCTTATGGGGGGGGAACACCGGGGAGCTGTTTTTT
TRBV2	NA	TRBJ1-1	NA	CASRPGTEAFF	TGTGCCTCCCGCCCAGGGACTGAAGCTTTCTTT
TRBV5-8	NA	TRBJ2-7	NA	CASRVGGYRSYEQYF	TGTGCCAGCAGGGTGGGAGGTTACCGCTCCTACGAGCAGTACTTC
TRBV27	TRBD1	TRBJ2-2	few	CASSSMTGRGTGELFF	TGTGCCAGCAGTTCCATGACAGGGCGCGGCACCGGGGAGCTGTTTTTT
TRBV5-1	TRBD2	TRBJ2-7	NA	CASRATSGGTYEQYF	TGCGCCAGCAGGGCGACTAGCGGGGGAACTTACGAGCAGTACTTC
TRBV28	NA	TRBJ1-2	NA	CASSPGGTSYGYTF	TGTGCCAGCAGTCCCGGGGGGACCTCCTATGGCTACACCTTC
TRBV24-1	TRBD2	TRBJ2-3	NA	CATAGGPSTDTQYF	TGTGCCACCGCGGGGGGACCTAGCACAGATACGCAGTATTTT
TRBV25-1	TRBD1	TRBJ1-2	NA	CASGDRSKSTF	TGTGCCAGCGGGGACAGGTCAAAAAGCACCTTC
TRBV18	NA	TRBJ1-1	NA	CASSPQGLKNTEAFF	TGTGCCAGCTCACCACAGGGGCTAAAGAACACTGAAGCTTTCTTT
TRBV28	NA	TRBJ1-2	NA	CASSPDRNYGYTF	TGTGCCAGCAGTCCGGACAGAAACTATGGCTACACCTTC
TRBV28	TRBD1	TRBJ1-5	NA	CASRKTGADKPQHF	TGTGCCAGCAGGAAGACAGGGGCCGACAAGCCCCAGCATTTT
TRBV6-6	NA	TRBJ1-5	NA	CASSPINQPQHF	TGTGCCAGCAGCCCAATCAATCAGCCCCAGCATTTT
TRBV5-1	TRBD1	TRBJ1-4	NA	CASSLAGTGSEKLFF	TGCGCCAGCAGCTTGGCCGGGACAGGGAGCGAAAAACTGTTTTTT
TRBV6-2/TRBV6-3	NA	TRBJ1-2	NA	CASSTPSGGGNGYTF	TGTGCCAGCAGTACCCCATCGGGGGGAGGGAATGGCTACACCTTC
TRBV5-4	TRBD2	TRBJ2-3	NA	CASSPREGHRTQYF	TGTGCCAGCAGCCCCCGGGAGGGCCACCGTACGCAGTATTTT
TRBV5-1	TRBD1	TRBJ2-3	NA	CASSPGQGVSTDTQYF	TGCGCCAGCAGCCCCGGACAGGGGGTAAGCACAGATACGCAGTATTTT
TRBV9	NA	TRBJ2-1	NA	CASSVDRAVYNEQFF	TGTGCCAGCAGCGTAGACAGGGCGGTCTACAATGAGCAGTTCTTC
TRBV7-2	TRBD1	TRBJ2-7	NA	CASSRDRGSHEQYF	TGTGCCAGCAGCCGGGACAGGGGGTCCCACGAGCAGTACTTC
TRBV10-1	NA	TRBJ2-2	NA	CASSERRGSYTGELFF	TGCGCCAGCAGTGAGCGCCGAGGCTCCTACACCGGGGAGCTGTTTTTT
TRBV7-9	NA	TRBJ2-1	NA	CASSLDFTSYNEQFF	TGTGCCAGCAGCTTGGACTTTACCTCCTACAATGAGCAGTTCTTC
TRBV28	NA	TRBJ2-3	few	CASSSADTQYF	TGTGCCAGCAGTTCAGCAGATACGCAGTATTTT
TRBV27	NA	TRBJ2-7	NA	CASSLSRGSYEQYF	TGTGCCAGCAGTTTATCTCGGGGATCCTACGAGCAGTACTTC
TRBV5-4	NA	TRBJ2-5	NA	CASRFGETQYF	TGTGCCAGCAGATTCGGGGAGACCCAGTACTTC
TRBV28	NA	TRBJ2-1	NA	CASIKTTYLYNEQFF	TGTGCCAGCATTAAGACTACCTACCTCTACAATGAGCAGTTCTTC
TRBV5-8	TRBD2	TRBJ2-4	NA	CASSIGTSGKNIQYF	TGTGCCAGCAGCATCGGGACTAGCGGGAAAAACATTCAGTACTTC
TRBV28	NA	TRBJ2-7	NA	CASRVGGAPYEQYF	TGTGCCAGCAGGGTTGGGGGGGCCCCCTACGAGCAGTACTTC
TRBV5-5	NA	TRBJ1-2	NA	CASSFGEEYYGYTF	TGTGCCAGCAGCTTCGGGGAGGAATACTATGGCTACACCTTC
TRBV24-1	TRBD1	TRBJ2-1	NA	CATSDAGTGGNEQFF	TGTGCCACCAGTGATGCCGGGACAGGGGGCAATGAGCAGTTCTTC